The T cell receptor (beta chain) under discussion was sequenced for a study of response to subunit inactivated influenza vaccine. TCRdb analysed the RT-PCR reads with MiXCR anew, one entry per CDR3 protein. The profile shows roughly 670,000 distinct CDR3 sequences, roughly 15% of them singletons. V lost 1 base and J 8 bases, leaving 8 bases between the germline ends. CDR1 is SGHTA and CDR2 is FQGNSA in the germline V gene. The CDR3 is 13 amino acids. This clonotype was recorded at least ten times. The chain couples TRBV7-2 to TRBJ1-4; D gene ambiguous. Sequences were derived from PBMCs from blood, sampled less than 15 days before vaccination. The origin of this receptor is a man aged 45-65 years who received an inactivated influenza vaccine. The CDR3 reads CASSLVLHEKLFF. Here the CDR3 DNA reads TGTGCCAGCAGCTTAGTCCTACACGAAAAACTGTTTTTT.